This T cell receptor beta chain originates from a study of shared clonotypes between healthy human individuals. TCRdb's table, derived via immunoSEQ multiplex PCR, lists solely in-frame clones and lacks some. Of about 2.1 million clones detected, 93% appear once; the ten largest clones hold more than 1.5%. CD45RO negativity and positive selection for CCR7 defined naive CD8 cells, a population that excluded terminally differentiated effector memory CD45RA+ cells. CDR1 LNHDA and CDR2 SQIVND come from the germline V gene (reference sequence). CDR3 length equals 17 residues. Trimming left V 4 bases short and J 3 bases short, with 19 bases between.

The sequence derives from a man between 18 and 29 years old in good health. Some clones in this sample may be carry-over from other donors' samples. Sequencing used naive CD8+ T cells from PBMCs. V and J are TRBV19 and TRBJ1-5, with D possibly being TRBD1 (5 bases). The CDR3, as DNA: TGTGCCAGTAGTACAATGGGGGGACCGAAGGCCAATCAGCCCCAGCATTTT. Its translation is CASSTMGGPKANQPQHF. The full variable domain, its missing parts supplied by reference TRBV19 and TRBJ1-5, is DGGITQSPKYLFRKEGQNVTLSCEQNLNHDAMYWYRQDPGQGLRLIYYSQIVNDFQKGDIAEGYSVSREKKESFPLTVTSAQKNPTAFYLCASSTMGGPKANQPQHFGDGTRLSIL.